Following are 28 T cell receptor beta chains from one sample sequenced in a study of CD8 T cells in Susac syndrome. An amount of RNA that ranged from about 0.45 to 1 ug was reverse transcribed with random hexamers. TCRdb processed the immunoSEQ multiplex PCR reads anew with MiXCR; each CDR3 protein has one entry. The sample holds 100,000 to 150,000 distinct CDR3 sequences, about 94% seen once. The source material was CD8+ T cells from PBMCs. All receptors come from a human donor with Susac syndrome.

This clonotype was recorded only once. This chain joins TRBV24-1 and TRBJ1-2; no firm D call. The CDR3 is 13 residues long. V lost 6 bases to trimming and J lost 2 bases, with 9 bases between them. Per the germline V gene, CDR1 is KGHDR and CDR2 is SFDVKD. The CDR3 here is CATSIDWNYGYTF. The CDR3, as DNA: TGTGCCACCAGTATCGACTGGAACTATGGCTACACCTTC.

The V gene is TRBV5-6, the J gene TRBJ2-6; D call uncertain. Between the trimmed V and J ends, which lost 6 bases and 3 bases, there was a span of 7 bases. The CDR3 loop spans 13 amino acids. Germline V CDR1 and CDR2: SGHDT, YYEEEE. The CDR3 DNA follows: TGTGCCAGCACCTCAGTTGGGGCCAACGTCCTGACTTTC. Amino acids: CASTSVGANVLTF.

The gene calls are TRBV7-8 and TRBJ1-1, with 7 bases identical to TRBD1. The CDR3 spans 14 residues. V lost 5 bases, J lost 0 bases, and 3 bases stayed unmatched. Germline lookup yields CDR1 SGHVS and CDR2 FQNEAQ. Here the CDR3 DNA reads TGTGCCAGCAGCGAGGGACAGATGAACACTGAAGCTTTCTTT. Translated: CASSEGQMNTEAFF.

CDR3 sequence (DNA): TGTGCCACCAGCAGAGAGGGATCAGTCACTCAGTACTTC. This sequence encodes CATSREGSVTQYF. The chain joins TRBV15 to TRBJ2-4; D is ambiguous. V gave up 0 bases and J gave up 12 bases, with 12 bases separating them. The germline CDR1 and CDR2 sequences are LNHNV and YYDKDF (reference sequence). The CDR3 sequence is 13 residues long.

The chain is built from TRBV6-4 and TRBJ1-2; TRBD1 matches 9 bases. J gave up 6 bases and V 2 bases, and 4 bases lay outside the gene matches. CDR3 length: 14 residues. Germline CDR1 is MRHNA and CDR2 is SNTAGT. The CDR3 nucleotides are TGTGCCAGCAGTGACGACAGGGGGATTAATGGCTACACCTTC. It encodes CASSDDRGINGYTF.

V gene TRBV6-2 or TRBV6-3 combines with J gene TRBJ1-2; 8 bases fit TRBD1. With 5 bases clipped from V and 4 bases from J, the junction kept 9 bases outside the gene matches. The CDR3 runs to 15 residues. Looked up from germline, CDR1 is MNHEY and CDR2 is SVGEGT. The CDR3: CASSQGTGYSYGYTF. DNA of the CDR3: TGTGCCAGCAGTCAAGGGACAGGATATTCCTATGGCTACACCTTC.

The chain carries TRBV5-1 and TRBJ2-1; 12 bases fit TRBD2. This CDR3 contains 16 residues. CDR1 and CDR2 (germline): SGHRS, YFSETQ. Losses at the gene ends were 3 bases for V and 3 bases for J; bases not matched to a gene: 4. The CDR3 nucleotides read TGCGCCAGCAGCTCACTACTAGCGGGGGGCTACAATGAGCAGTTCTTC. This sequence encodes CASSSLLAGGYNEQFF.

This chain connects TRBV6-6 to TRBJ2-2, with 8 bases fitting TRBD2. In germline, CDR1 is MNHNY, CDR2 SVGAGI (reference sequence). After removal of 5 bases from V and 1 base from J, the junction contained 0 bases not matched to a gene. The CDR3 totals 14 residues. CDR3: CASSTSGNTGELFF. Here the CDR3 DNA reads TGTGCCAGCAGTACTAGCGGGAACACCGGGGAGCTGTTTTTT.

This sequence joins TRBV5-1 and TRBJ1-1, with D unclear. CDR1 and CDR2 (germline): SGHRS, YFSETQ. V was trimmed by 1 base and J by 1 base, leaving 14 bases between them. CDR3 length: 16 amino acids. In nucleotides, the CDR3 is TGCGCCAGCAGCTTGTTGTCTTTGGACGGGAACACTGAAGCTTTCTTT. Encoded protein: CASSLLSLDGNTEAFF.

This rearrangement joins TRBV13 to TRBJ2-3, with D perhaps matching TRBD2 (7 bases). Trimming took off 5 bases at V and 1 base at J, with 13 bases between the two ends. The CDR3 sequence is 15 residues long. Germline CDR1 reads PRHDT; CDR2 reads FYEKMQ (reference sequence). The CDR3 region is CASSPLGGGTDTQYF. The CDR3 DNA reads as TGTGCCAGCAGCCCACTAGGGGGGGGCACAGATACGCAGTATTTT.

The genes are TRBV30 and TRBJ2-1, with D possibly TRBD2 on 6 matching bases. The CDR3 contains 16 residues. With 6 bases removed from V and 3 bases from J, the gap between germline ends came to 21 bases. Germline V lookup: CDR1 GTSNPN, CDR2 SVGIG (reference sequence). The CDR3, as DNA: TGTGCCTGCTCCCCCGGGAGCCGCCGTGACTACAATGAGCAGTTCTTC. Its translation is CACSPGSRRDYNEQFF.

The V call is TRBV30, the J call TRBJ2-1; D may be TRBD2 (5 bases). Germline V lookup: CDR1 GTSNPN, CDR2 SVGIG (reference sequence). This CDR3 is built from 14 residues. Trimming left V 0 bases short and J 4 bases short, with 10 bases between. The CDR3 coding sequence is TGTGCCTGGAGTGTGGCTAGCAGGTACAATGAGCAGTTCTTC. Its translation: CAWSVASRYNEQFF.

V usage is TRBV7-9 and J usage is TRBJ2-3; the match to TRBD2 covers 13 bases. Germline V gene sequence: CDR1 SEHNR, CDR2 FQNEAQ (reference sequence). This CDR3 comprises 17 residues. The ends lost 6 bases at V and 4 bases at J; junction bases unmatched: 10. The CDR3 nucleotides are TGTGCCAGCAGTTTTTCGGGACTAGCGGGGACGGCAGATACGCAGTATTTT. Protein sequence: CASSFSGLAGTADTQYF.

The chain combines TRBV4-2 with TRBJ2-1; the D gene could be TRBD1 or TRBD2 (5 bases each). Per the germline V gene, CDR1 is LGHNA and CDR2 is YNFKEQ. Trimming left V 5 bases short and J 7 bases short, with 15 bases between. The CDR3 consists of 14 residues. DNA of the CDR3: TGTGCCAGCAGCGGAATCGGGACCCTGAATGAGCAGTTCTTC. Translation: CASSGIGTLNEQFF.

V usage is TRBV5-4 and J usage is TRBJ2-7; 8 nucleotides match TRBD1. CDR3 length: 13 residues. CDR1 and CDR2 from the germline V gene are SGHNT and YYREEE (reference sequence). With V trimmed by 3 bases and J by 2 bases, 1 base remained unmatched. The CDR3 DNA follows: TGTGCCAGCAGCTGGGACAGGACCTACGAGCAGTACTTC. This codes for CASSWDRTYEQYF.

The chain combines TRBV3-1 with TRBJ1-5; D is uncertain. With 0 bases removed from V and 6 bases from J, the gap between germline ends came to 9 bases. Germline values: CDR1 LGHDT, CDR2 YNNKEL (reference sequence). The CDR3 extends over 14 amino acids. CDR3 in DNA: TGTGCCAGCAGCCAAGATAGACATTTTCAGCCCCAGCATTTT. Its translation is CASSQDRHFQPQHF.

This clonotype has just one count. CDR3 DNA sequence: TGTGCCAGCAGCTTAGGGGACCCTTGGGAAAATCAGCCCCAGCATTTT. It yields the protein CASSLGDPWENQPQHF. The chain has TRBV7-8 and TRBJ1-5, with a possible D match to TRBD1 (5 bases). The CDR3 has 16 residues. Germline assignment: CDR1 SGHVS and CDR2 FQNEAQ. Deletions cut 1 base from V and 4 bases from J, with 14 bases between. The entire variable domain, with the rest obtained from reference TRBV7-8 and TRBJ1-5, is as follows: GAGVSQSPRYKVAKRGQDVALRCDPISGHVSLFWYQQALGQGPEFLTYFQNEAQLDKSGLPSDRFFAERPEGSVSTLKIQRTQQEDSAVYLCASSLGDPWENQPQHFGDGTRLSIL.

This chain connects TRBV15 to TRBJ2-2, with D uncertain. Trimming pared 0 bases from V and 7 bases from J, leaving 9 bases between. CDR3 length: 14 amino acids. From germline, CDR1 is LNHNV and CDR2 YYDKDF (reference sequence). The CDR3 spells CATSRDMAHGELFF. Written as DNA, the CDR3 is TGTGCCACCAGCAGAGATATGGCGCACGGGGAGCTGTTTTTT.

The chain employs TRBV29-1 and TRBJ2-1; TRBD1 agrees at 7 bases. The CDR3 is 16 amino acids. Germline V gene data show CDR1 as SQVTM and CDR2 as ANQGSEA. V gave up 0 bases and J gave up 3 bases; unmatched junction bases: 8. CDR3 loop: CSVEDPGGVDYNEQFF. The CDR3 DNA sequence: TGCAGCGTTGAAGATCCAGGGGGAGTCGACTACAATGAGCAGTTCTTC.

This clonotype was detected once. This sequence joins TRBV20-1 and TRBJ2-1; tentatively, D is TRBD1 (6 bases). This CDR3 is built from 15 residues. V was trimmed by 3 bases and J by 2 bases, leaving 14 bases between them. Germline assignment: CDR1 DFQATT and CDR2 SNEGSKA (reference sequence). In nucleotides, the CDR3 is TGCAGTGCTAGTTTTTATGGGGGCCCCTACAATGAGCAGTTCTTC. It encodes CSASFYGGPYNEQFF.

The J gene is TRBJ2-7, the V gene TRBV12-3 or TRBV12-4, with 7 nucleotides matching TRBD1. V gave up 6 bases and J gave up 3 bases; unmatched junction bases: 8. This CDR3 is built from 14 residues. CDR3 amino acids: CASSPTGAGYEQYF. In nucleotides, the CDR3 is TGTGCCAGCAGCCCCACAGGGGCGGGCTACGAGCAGTACTTC.

V gene TRBV18 combines with J gene TRBJ1-1; 8 positions agree with TRBD1. V dropped 3 bases and J dropped 0; count of bases not matched to a gene: 6. Germline assignment: CDR1 KGHSH and CDR2 LQKENI. The CDR3 has 16 residues. For the CDR3, the DNA is TGTGCCAGCTCACCGTGGGACAGGTCCTTGAACACTGAAGCTTTCTTT. Its protein is CASSPWDRSLNTEAFF.

V and J are TRBV12-3 or TRBV12-4 and TRBJ2-7; TRBD1 might be the D (5 bases). Trimming removed 6 bases from V and 0 bases from J, with 9 bases in between. The length of the CDR3 is 13 residues. For the CDR3, the DNA is TGTGCCAGCAGCCCGACAGTCTCCTACGAGCAGTACTTC. Protein sequence: CASSPTVSYEQYF.

This sequence joins TRBV15 and TRBJ2-7, with TRBD2 identical over 10 bases. CDR1 and CDR2 from the germline V gene are LNHNV and YYDKDF (reference sequence). V lost 0 bases and J lost 6; bases outside the gene matches: 8. The CDR3 loop spans 16 amino acids. The DNA for the CDR3 is TGTGCCACCAGCAGAGATCGGGGGGCTAGCGGGAGCGAGCAGTACTTC. This codes for CATSRDRGASGSEQYF.

DNA for the CDR3: TGTGCCGGAAGTGGGGCACCCAAATCCAACTATGGCTACACCTTC. This codes for CAGSGAPKSNYGYTF. This sequence joins TRBV13 and TRBJ1-2; TRBD1 is a possible D gene (5 bases). This CDR3 region has 15 residues. The V end lost 11 bases, the J end lost 2 bases, and 21 bases lay between the germline ends. Germline assignment: CDR1 PRHDT and CDR2 FYEKMQ (reference sequence).

The CDR3 loop is CSLGTGATDTQYF. Written as DNA, the CDR3 is TGCAGCCTAGGGACAGGCGCTACAGATACGCAGTATTTT. The rearrangement joins TRBV29-1 to TRBJ2-3; 8 nucleotides match TRBD1. The V gene end was trimmed by 8 bases and the J gene end by 3 bases; junction bases not matched to a gene: 7. CDR1 and CDR2 (germline): SQVTM, ANQGSEA. This CDR3 contains 13 residues.

The V and J genes are TRBV5-6 and TRBJ2-7; 7 bases are shared with TRBD1. With V trimmed by 4 bases and J by 13 bases, 8 bases remained unmatched. The CDR3 has 11 amino acids. Germline CDR1 SGHDT, CDR2 YYEEEE. CDR3 sequence reads: CASSAPGQSYF. The DNA for the CDR3 is TGTGCCAGCAGCGCTCCGGGACAGTCATACTTC.

CDR3 DNA sequence: TGTGCCAGCAGTTACACCAGCAGAAGGGATACGCAGTATTTT. It translates to CASSYTSRRDTQYF. The chain joins TRBV6-5 to TRBJ2-3; D gene unclear. This CDR3 spans 14 amino acids. V lost 2 bases and J lost 6, with 12 bases in between. The germline CDR1 and CDR2 sequences are MNHEY and SVGAGI.